This TCR beta chain comes out of a study of a mutant IDH1 vaccine in newly diagnosed glioma (dated by TCRdb to the early 2020s). About the study as a whole: Patients were given eight vaccinations, in weeks 1, 3, 5, 7, 11, 15, 19 and 23, which matched visits V03 through V10. Of the approximately 35 treated patients, approximately 62% were male and around 40% were female, and the mean age was 40.4 years. Prior to enrollment, patients had been given standard therapy consisting of radiotherapy alone, temozolomide alone, or radiochemotherapy with temozolomide, with the combination given to most patients. Peripheral blood samples were drawn at six visits, namely V03 (baseline), V05, V07, V10, V12 and V13. In the chemotherapy-containing groups, vaccination started alongside temozolomide cycles, whereas in patients who had radiotherapy alone it started 4-6 weeks after radiotherapy. For exploratory analyses, longitudinal TCRB deep sequencing was carried out in approximately 25 treated patients wherever samples were available.

CDR1 and CDR2, looked up from the germline V gene, are SQVTM and ANQGSEA. The junction carries 10 bases between V and J, which are trimmed by 7 bases and 0 bases respectively. There are 14 amino acids in the CDR3, from cysteine to phenylalanine inclusive. The DNA shown is the 42-base CDR3, in frame from base 1. What the work shows at the level of the full study, not this receptor alone: Selection of PBMC samples for TCRB deep sequencing was based on availability. No apparent relationship was observed between pseudoprogression and alterations in the top peripheral T cell clonotypes detected by TCRB sequencing. Vaccine-induced immune responses across multiple MHC alleles were detected in over 80% of patients. According to the authors, sample limitations meant that analyses of patient blood samples could not be reproduced.

To prepare the library, the immunoSEQ multiplex PCR assay was applied. Rearranged TCR beta chain sequences were amplified with the hsTCRB Kit following the manufacturer's protocol. An Illumina MiSeq was used to sequence the TCRB libraries. From the authors' description of their analysis: Demultiplexing, trimming and gene mapping were performed with the kit vendor's proprietary platform. Drawn from immuneACCESS, this table holds only the in-frame rearrangements with V and J called that TCRdb kept. Clones are partly lost; checked studies trace under half to an unresolved V gene and leave the rest unexplained. V, J and clone size derive from that table, while D and trimming were established from the DNA sequence. The sample data list tens of thousands of clones, and over 80% of these were observed just once. Of the sample, roughly 2% falls within the top ten clones. The time point label here, explained by the study, means: week 11, during vaccination. Each vaccine dose was 300 ug of a 20-mer mutant IDH1 peptide in Montanide, given subcutaneously with topical imiquimod. The donors had newly diagnosed IDH1-mutant astrocytomas of WHO grade 3 or 4 that showed loss of nuclear ATRX. The samples were drawn from NOA16, a multicentre, single-arm, open-label phase I trial in Germany that tested a mutant IDH1 peptide vaccine in humans for the first time. Genomic DNA for TCRB sequencing was extracted from EDTA blood using the DNeasy Blood and Tissue Kit.

This clone was detected only once. Its binding antigen is unknown. Base qualities are not provided; no much larger clone lies one nucleotide away. The source was PBMCs, collected from a glioma patient whose treatment included an IDH1 peptide vaccine. The chain links TRBV29-1 with TRBJ2-6; the D segment could be TRBD2, given 6 matching bases. This clonotype was obtained from a man between 40 and 49 years old with glioma. The CDR3 region reads CSAAGHSGANVLTF. The nucleotide sequence is TGCAGCGCCGCGGGGCACTCTGGGGCCAACGTCCTGACTTTC.